The 22 T cell receptor beta chains listed next were all sequenced from one sample in a study of vaccination effects on CD4 cells after COVID-19. Their recognized antigens are unknown. Following culture for nine to ten days, CD4+ T cells were isolated. Clones were read by immunoSEQ multiplex PCR, and TCRdb kept only the in-frame ones, dropping some. The repertoire holds under 40,000 clones, with about two thirds as singletons. The material sequenced was CD4+ T cells from PBMCs cultured without peptide, taken before COVID-19 vaccination. The receptors stem from a human donor who received a COVID-19 vaccine.

This sequence joins TRBV5-6 and TRBJ1-4, with D uncertain. CDR3 length: 13 amino acids. In germline, CDR1 is SGHDT, CDR2 YYEEEE. The V and J ends lost 0 bases and 7 bases respectively, with 7 bases between them. CDR3 sequence (DNA): TGTGCCAGCAGCTTGGCCGGTCTTGAAAAACTGTTTTTT. Translating it yields CASSLAGLEKLFF.

The table lists this clone with a count of one. The J gene is TRBJ2-1, the V gene TRBV20-1; tentatively, D is TRBD2 (5 bases). The V end lost 3 bases, the J end lost 5 bases, and 14 bases lay between the germline ends. CDR1 is DFQATT and CDR2 is SNEGSKA in the germline V gene (reference sequence). The CDR3 extends over 14 amino acids. In DNA, the CDR3 is TGCAGTGCTAGTGAGACGAGCGGACACAATGAGCAGTTCTTC. Its protein product is CSASETSGHNEQFF.

This clone has more than one count but fewer than ten. The chain combines TRBV5-6 with TRBJ2-7, with D unclear. The germline V gene encodes CDR1 SGHDT and CDR2 YYEEEE. This CDR3 has 12 residues. The V end lost 2 bases, the J end lost 0 bases, and 3 bases lay between the germline ends. As DNA, the CDR3 is TGTGCCAGCAGCTTTAGCTCCTACGAGCAGTACTTC. Translating it yields CASSFSSYEQYF.

The chain combines TRBV30 with TRBJ1-5; no clear D. Trimming pared 3 bases from V and 8 bases from J, leaving 20 bases between. In germline, CDR1 is GTSNPN, CDR2 SVGIG (reference sequence). CDR3 size: 15 residues. In DNA, the CDR3 is TGTGCCTGGAGACGTCAAGGGCCCTCGGGAGAGCCCCAGCATTTT. It codes for CAWRRQGPSGEPQHF. The full variable domain, rest sourced from reference TRBV30 and TRBJ1-5, is SQTIHQWPATLVQPVGSPLSLECTVEGTSNPNLYWYRQAAGRGLQLLFYSVGIGQISSEVPQNLSASRPQDRQFILSSKKLLLSDSGFYLCAWRRQGPSGEPQHFGDGTRLSIL.

The chain couples TRBV5-6 to TRBJ2-4; D is uncertain. This CDR3 region has 11 residues. Deletions cut 2 bases from V and 13 bases from J, with 10 bases between. Per germline, CDR1 SGHDT and CDR2 YYEEEE. The CDR3 sequence: CASSLNGPQYF. The CDR3 DNA follows: TGTGCCAGCAGCTTAAACGGGCCCCAGTACTTC.

The chain uses TRBV2 and TRBJ1-1; D unresolved. This CDR3 contains 10 residues. V lost 3 bases and J lost 10, with 6 bases in between. Germline values: CDR1 SNHLY, CDR2 FYNNEI. DNA for the CDR3: TGTGCCAGCAGTGACCCCGGAGCTTTCTTT. Its translation is CASSDPGAFF.

V and J are TRBV20-1 and TRBJ2-5; 7 nucleotides agree with TRBD2. This CDR3 region has 15 residues. Germline CDR1 is DFQATT and CDR2 is SNEGSKA (reference sequence). The V and J ends lost 3 bases and 5 bases, in that order; junction bases with no gene match: 12. The CDR3 protein is CSASGTSVSLETQYF. In nucleotides, the CDR3 is TGCAGTGCTAGTGGCACTAGCGTCTCCCTCGAGACCCAGTACTTC.

J is TRBJ1-4 and V is TRBV5-1; D is perhaps TRBD1 (5 bases). Trimming shortened V by 1 base and J by 8 bases, and 15 bases separated the two germline ends. The CDR3 is 15 residues long. CDR1 is SGHRS and CDR2 is YFSETQ in the germline V gene. CDR3 in amino acids: CASSLLYGGNEKLFF. As DNA, the CDR3 is TGCGCCAGCAGCTTGCTGTATGGGGGGAACGAAAAACTGTTTTTT.

This chain connects TRBV3-1 (or the pseudogene TRBV3-2) to TRBJ2-2; D possibly corresponds to TRBD2 (7 bases). The CDR3 is 17 amino acids. CDR1 and CDR2 from the germline V gene are LGHDT and YNNKEL (reference sequence). Trimming took off 0 bases at V and 6 bases at J, with 17 bases between the two ends. The CDR3 here is CASSQDWGGQGAGELFF. The CDR3 DNA is TGTGCCAGCAGCCAAGATTGGGGGGGCCAGGGTGCCGGGGAGCTGTTTTTT.

This chain joins TRBV5-1 and TRBJ1-3, with D possibly matching TRBD1 (6 bases). In germline, CDR1 is SGHRS, CDR2 YFSETQ. The CDR3 runs 13 residues. Trimming removed 2 bases from V and 3 bases from J, with 6 bases in between. CDR3 bases: TGCGCCAGCAGCTTAGGGGGTGGAAACACCATATATTTT. The encoded protein is CASSLGGGNTIYF.

A few counts support this clone. The J gene is TRBJ2-5, the V gene TRBV2; 7 bases match TRBD2. The germline V gene encodes CDR1 SNHLY and CDR2 FYNNEI. V gave up 8 bases and J gave up 2 bases; unmatched junction bases: 5. The CDR3 runs to 13 residues. The CDR3 protein is CASLPSGQETQYF. CDR3 DNA: TGTGCCAGCCTTCCTAGCGGACAAGAGACCCAGTACTTC.

The chain links TRBV6-5 to TRBJ2-5, with 13 bases that match TRBD2. The V and J ends lost 9 bases and 6 bases, in that order; junction bases with no gene match: 4. CDR1 is MNHEY and CDR2 is SVGAGI in the germline V gene. This CDR3 has 13 amino acids. As DNA, the CDR3 is TGTGCCAGTGGACTAGCGGGAGCGAAGACCCAGTACTTC. Amino acids: CASGLAGAKTQYF.

The genes are TRBV25-1 and TRBJ2-5; 10 bases fit TRBD2. This CDR3 contains 14 residues. After removal of 5 bases from V and 4 bases from J, the junction contained 4 bases not matched to a gene. The germline V gene encodes CDR1 MGHDK and CDR2 SYGVNS. The CDR3 coding sequence is TGTGCCAGCAGTCCCCGACTAGCGGGAGAGACCCAGTACTTC. Amino acids: CASSPRLAGETQYF.

V and J are TRBV18 and TRBJ2-1, with 13 positions matching TRBD2. The CDR3 spans 16 residues. Germline V gene sequence: CDR1 KGHSH, CDR2 LQKENI. V lost 3 bases to trimming and J lost 12 bases; unmatched junction nucleotides: 11. The CDR3 DNA reads as TGTGCCAGCTCACCTGGAAAACTAGCGGGGGGGATCGGGCAGTTCTTC. It yields the protein CASSPGKLAGGIGQFF.

V and J are TRBV29-1 and TRBJ2-1; D is unclear. The V end lost 4 bases, the J end lost 8 bases, and 18 bases lay between the germline ends. Germline V gene sequence: CDR1 SQVTM, CDR2 ANQGSEA. This CDR3 has 14 amino acids. CDR3 nucleotide sequence: TGCAGCGTTGGTAGTAGCCCGTTTTTGGATGAGCAGTTCTTC. It yields the protein CSVGSSPFLDEQFF.

The rearrangement links TRBV6-5 to TRBJ1-2, with TRBD1 identical over 7 bases. This CDR3 has 13 residues. Germline CDR1 reads MNHEY; CDR2 reads SVGAGI. Germline trimming cut 6 bases from V and 6 bases from J; bases unmatched to any gene: 7. The CDR3, as DNA: TGTGCCAGCAGGAGAGACAGGGTCCATGGCTACACCTTC. Translating it yields CASRRDRVHGYTF.

The chain employs TRBV10-3 and TRBJ2-3, with TRBD2 identical over 9 bases. This CDR3 contains 16 residues. The V gene's germline CDR1 is ENHRY and CDR2 SYGVKD. V shed 3 bases and J 3 bases; nucleotides not matched to a gene: 7. As DNA, the CDR3 is TGTGCCATCAGTGATAAGACTAGCGGAAGGACAGATACGCAGTATTTT. It yields the protein CAISDKTSGRTDTQYF.

This clone turned up a few times. The V call is TRBV5-1, the J call TRBJ2-4; the D gene is possibly TRBD1 (5 bases). The CDR3 extends over 15 amino acids. V was pared by 0 bases and J by 6 bases, with 13 bases between. Germline V CDR1 and CDR2: SGHRS, YFSETQ. CDR3 in amino acids: CASSLEGRATNIQYF. As DNA, the CDR3 is TGCGCCAGCAGCTTGGAGGGCAGGGCGACAAACATTCAGTACTTC.

The J gene is TRBJ2-1, the V gene TRBV25-1; 8 bases fit TRBD2. V shed 7 bases, J shed 7 bases, and the junction held 6 bases outside the gene matches. Germline values: CDR1 MGHDK, CDR2 SYGVNS. The CDR3 runs 13 residues. CDR3 amino acids: CASKGLEKNEQFF. CDR3 sequence (DNA): TGTGCCAGCAAGGGACTAGAAAAGAATGAGCAGTTCTTC.

The chain is built from TRBV30 and TRBJ1-1, with D tentatively TRBD1 (6 bases). The CDR3 is 14 residues long. Trimming stripped 3 bases from V and 1 base from J, with 12 bases between. Looked up from germline, CDR1 is GTSNPN and CDR2 is SVGIG (reference sequence). The CDR3: CAWRAGTPNTEAFF. The DNA of the CDR3 is TGTGCCTGGAGGGCCGGGACACCGAACACTGAAGCTTTCTTT.

The genes are TRBV6-5 and TRBJ2-1; D may be TRBD2 (5 bases). The CDR3 runs to 14 residues. Trimming left V 10 bases short and J 8 bases short, with 21 bases between. Germline V gene data show CDR1 as MNHEY and CDR2 as SVGAGI. CDR3 in DNA: TGTGCCATCCTGACTGCTCCCGGAGGCGATGAGCAGTTCTTC. This gives the protein CAILTAPGGDEQFF.

CDR3 residues: CASGGLAGESDTQYF. Written as DNA, the CDR3 is TGTGCCAGCGGCGGACTAGCGGGAGAGTCAGATACGCAGTATTTT. V is TRBV5-4 and J is TRBJ2-3; 13 bases are a match to TRBD2. V lost 7 bases, J lost 4 bases, and 6 bases stayed unmatched. Germline V lookup: CDR1 SGHNT, CDR2 YYREEE (reference sequence). This CDR3 has 15 amino acids.